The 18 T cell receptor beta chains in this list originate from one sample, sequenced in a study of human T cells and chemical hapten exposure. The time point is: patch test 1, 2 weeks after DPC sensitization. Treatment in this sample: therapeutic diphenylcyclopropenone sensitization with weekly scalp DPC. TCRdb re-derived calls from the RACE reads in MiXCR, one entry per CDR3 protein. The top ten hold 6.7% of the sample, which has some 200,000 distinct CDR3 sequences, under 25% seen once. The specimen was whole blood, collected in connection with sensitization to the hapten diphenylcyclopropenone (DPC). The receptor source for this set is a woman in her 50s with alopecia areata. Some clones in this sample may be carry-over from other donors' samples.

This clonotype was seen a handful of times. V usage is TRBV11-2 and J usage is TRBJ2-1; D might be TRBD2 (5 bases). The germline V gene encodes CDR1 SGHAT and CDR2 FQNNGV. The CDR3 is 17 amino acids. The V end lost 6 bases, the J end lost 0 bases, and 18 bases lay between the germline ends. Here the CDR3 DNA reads TGTGCCAGCAGGTCCCAGGTGGCGGGTCCCTCCTACAATGAGCAGTTCTTC. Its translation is CASRSQVAGPSYNEQFF.

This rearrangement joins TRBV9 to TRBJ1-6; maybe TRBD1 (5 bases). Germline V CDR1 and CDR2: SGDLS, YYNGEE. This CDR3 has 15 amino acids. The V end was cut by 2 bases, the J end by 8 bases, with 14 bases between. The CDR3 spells CASSVGWGSDSPLHF. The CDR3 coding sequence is TGTGCCAGCAGCGTCGGATGGGGCAGTGATTCACCCCTCCACTTT.

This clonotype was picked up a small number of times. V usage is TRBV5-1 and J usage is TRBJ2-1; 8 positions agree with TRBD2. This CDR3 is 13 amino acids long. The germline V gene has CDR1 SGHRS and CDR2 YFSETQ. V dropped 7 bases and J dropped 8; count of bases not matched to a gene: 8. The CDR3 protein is CASGAGVSDEQFF. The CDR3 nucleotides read TGCGCCAGCGGAGCGGGAGTATCGGATGAGCAGTTCTTC.

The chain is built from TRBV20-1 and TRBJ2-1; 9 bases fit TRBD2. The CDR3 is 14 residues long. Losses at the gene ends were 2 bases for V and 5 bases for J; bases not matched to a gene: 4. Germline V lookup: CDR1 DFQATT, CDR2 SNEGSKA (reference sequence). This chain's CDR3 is CSARPSGINNEQFF. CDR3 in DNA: TGCAGTGCTAGACCTAGCGGGATCAACAATGAGCAGTTCTTC.

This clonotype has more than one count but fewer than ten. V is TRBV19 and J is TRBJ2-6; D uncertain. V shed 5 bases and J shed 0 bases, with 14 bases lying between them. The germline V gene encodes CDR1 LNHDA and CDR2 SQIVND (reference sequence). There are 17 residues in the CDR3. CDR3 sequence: CASSGGTQGSGANVLTF. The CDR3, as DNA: TGTGCCAGTAGTGGTGGAACCCAAGGCTCTGGGGCCAACGTCCTGACTTTC.

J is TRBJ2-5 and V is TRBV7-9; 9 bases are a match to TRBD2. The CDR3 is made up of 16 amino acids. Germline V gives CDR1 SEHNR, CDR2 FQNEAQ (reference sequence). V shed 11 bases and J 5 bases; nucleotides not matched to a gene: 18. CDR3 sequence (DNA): TGTGCCGCAGAGGGCGGTCAGCGGGAGGCCCGGGAGACCCAGTACTTC. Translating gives CAAEGGQREARETQYF.

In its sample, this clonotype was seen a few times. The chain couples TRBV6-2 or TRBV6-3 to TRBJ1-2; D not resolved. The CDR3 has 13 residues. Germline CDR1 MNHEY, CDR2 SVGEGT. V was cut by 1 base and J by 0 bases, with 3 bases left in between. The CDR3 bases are TGTGCCAGCAGTTACTTTACTAACTATGGCTACACCTTC. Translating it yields CASSYFTNYGYTF.

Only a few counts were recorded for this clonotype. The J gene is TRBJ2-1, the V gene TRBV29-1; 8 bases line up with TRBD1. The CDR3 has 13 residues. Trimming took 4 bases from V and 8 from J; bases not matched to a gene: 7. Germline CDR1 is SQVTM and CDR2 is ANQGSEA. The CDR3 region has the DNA TGCAGCGTTGGGAGACAGGGGTACGATGAGCAGTTCTTC. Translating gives CSVGRQGYDEQFF.

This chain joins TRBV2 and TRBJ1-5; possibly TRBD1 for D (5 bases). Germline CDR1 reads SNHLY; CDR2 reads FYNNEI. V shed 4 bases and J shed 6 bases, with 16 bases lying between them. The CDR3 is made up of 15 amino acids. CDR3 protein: CASSARAVFGQPQHF. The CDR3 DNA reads TGTGCCAGCAGTGCCAGGGCGGTTTTTGGTCAGCCCCAGCATTTT. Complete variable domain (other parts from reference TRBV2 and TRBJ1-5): EPEVTQTPSHQVTQMGQEVILRCVPISNHLYFYWYRQILGQKVEFLVSFYNNEISEKSEIFDDQFSVERPDGSNFTLKIRSTKLEDSAMYFCASSARAVFGQPQHFGDGTRLSIL.

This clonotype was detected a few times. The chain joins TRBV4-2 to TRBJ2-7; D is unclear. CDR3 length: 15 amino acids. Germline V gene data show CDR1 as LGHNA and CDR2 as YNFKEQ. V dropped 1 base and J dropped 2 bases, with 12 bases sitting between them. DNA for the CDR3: TGTGCCAGCAGCCAAGGAGACCGATTGACCTACGAGCAGTACTTC. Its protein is CASSQGDRLTYEQYF.

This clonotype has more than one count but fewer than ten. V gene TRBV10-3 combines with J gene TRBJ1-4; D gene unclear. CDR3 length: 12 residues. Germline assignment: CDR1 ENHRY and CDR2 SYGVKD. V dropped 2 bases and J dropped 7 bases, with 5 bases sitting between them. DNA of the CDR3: TGTGCCATCAGTGAGCTCAGTGAAAAACTGTTTTTT. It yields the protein CAISELSEKLFF.

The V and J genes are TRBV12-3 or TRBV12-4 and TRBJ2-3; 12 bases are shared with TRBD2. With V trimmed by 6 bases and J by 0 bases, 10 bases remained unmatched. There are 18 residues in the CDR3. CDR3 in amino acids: CASSPRLAGVTSTDTQYF. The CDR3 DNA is TGTGCCAGCAGCCCACGACTAGCGGGAGTGACTAGCACAGATACGCAGTATTTT.

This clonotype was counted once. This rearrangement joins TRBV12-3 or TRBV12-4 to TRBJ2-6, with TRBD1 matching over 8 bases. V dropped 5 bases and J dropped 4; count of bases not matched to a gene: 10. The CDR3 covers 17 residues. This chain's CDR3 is CASSPPRTGPGANVLTF. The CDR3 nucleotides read TGTGCCAGCAGTCCCCCTCGGACAGGGCCCGGGGCCAACGTCCTGACTTTC.

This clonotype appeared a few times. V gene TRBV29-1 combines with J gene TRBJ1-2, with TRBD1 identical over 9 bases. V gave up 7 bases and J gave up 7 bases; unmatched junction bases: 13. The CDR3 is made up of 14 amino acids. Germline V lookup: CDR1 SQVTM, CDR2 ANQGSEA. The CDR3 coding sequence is TGCAGCGCATTATACAGGGGGCGCGGGGGTGGCTACACCTTC. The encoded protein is CSALYRGRGGGYTF.

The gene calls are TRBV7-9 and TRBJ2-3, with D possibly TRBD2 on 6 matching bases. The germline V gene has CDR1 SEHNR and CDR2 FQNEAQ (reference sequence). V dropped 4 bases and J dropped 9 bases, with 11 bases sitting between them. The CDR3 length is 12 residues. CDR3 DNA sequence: TGTGCCAGCAGCTCCGAGGCGGGGACGCAGTATTTT. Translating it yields CASSSEAGTQYF. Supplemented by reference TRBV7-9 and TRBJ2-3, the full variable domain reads DTGVSQNPRHKITKRGQNVTFRCDPISEHNRLYWYRQTLGQGPEFLTYFQNEAQLEKSRLLSDRFSAERPKGSFSTLEIQRTEQGDSAMYLCASSSEAGTQYFGPGTRLTVL.

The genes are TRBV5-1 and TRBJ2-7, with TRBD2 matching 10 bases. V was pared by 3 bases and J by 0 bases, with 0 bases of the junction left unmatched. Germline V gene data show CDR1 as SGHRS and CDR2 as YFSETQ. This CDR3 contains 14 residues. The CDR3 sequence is CASSSSGGSYEQYF. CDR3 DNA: TGCGCCAGCAGCTCTAGCGGGGGCTCCTACGAGCAGTACTTC.

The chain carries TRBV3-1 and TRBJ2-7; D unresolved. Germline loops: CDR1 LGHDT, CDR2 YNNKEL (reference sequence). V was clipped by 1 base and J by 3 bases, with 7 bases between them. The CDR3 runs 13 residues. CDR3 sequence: CASSQVLNYEQYF. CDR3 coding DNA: TGTGCCAGCAGCCAAGTACTAAACTACGAGCAGTACTTC.

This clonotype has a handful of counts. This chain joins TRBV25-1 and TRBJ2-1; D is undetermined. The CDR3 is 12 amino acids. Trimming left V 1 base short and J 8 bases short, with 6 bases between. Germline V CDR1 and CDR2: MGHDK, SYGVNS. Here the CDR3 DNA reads TGTGCCAGCAGTGAATTTGTGGATGAGCAGTTCTTC. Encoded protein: CASSEFVDEQFF.